The 31 T cell receptor beta chains presented below share a single source sample, sequenced in a study of blood T cell repertoires in COVID-19. Assay used: immunoSEQ multiplex PCR; TCRdb lists only in-frame clones, some missing. The sample lists about 100,000 clones; around four fifths were seen once. Sequenced material: peripheral blood. All receptors derive from a man aged 70-80 years with active or convalescent COVID-19.

The chain recombines TRBV29-1 with TRBJ2-3, with 9 bases lining up with TRBD2. This CDR3 has 14 amino acids. Germline V gene lookup returns CDR1 SQVTM and CDR2 ANQGSEA. Trimming took 6 bases from V and 3 from J; bases not matched to a gene: 7. The CDR3 DNA follows: TGCAGCGTGACTATAGCGGGAGTAACAGATACGCAGTATTTT. Its protein is CSVTIAGVTDTQYF.

The rearrangement links TRBV28 to TRBJ2-2; 11 nucleotides agree with TRBD2. Trimming took 5 bases from V and 7 from J; bases not matched to a gene: 6. This CDR3 is built from 15 residues. From germline, CDR1 is MDHEN and CDR2 SYDVKM. CDR3 protein: CASSRLAGRIGELFF. CDR3 sequence (DNA): TGTGCCAGCAGTCGACTAGCGGGGCGAATCGGGGAGCTGTTTTTT.

For this clone: This CDR3 is also generated by other DNA sequences in the sample. CDR3 protein: CASSPGTSGTGELFF. The CDR3 DNA sequence: TGTGCCAGCAGTCCCGGGACTAGCGGGACCGGGGAGCTGTTTTTT. The chain combines TRBV4-2 with TRBJ2-2; TRBD2 matches 12 bases. Germline assignment: CDR1 LGHNA and CDR2 YNFKEQ. V dropped 6 bases and J dropped 5; count of bases not matched to a gene: 4. The CDR3 runs to 15 residues.

The J gene is TRBJ1-3, the V gene TRBV13; 8 bases agree with TRBD1. The CDR3 consists of 16 residues. V lost 3 bases and J lost 2; bases outside the gene matches: 6. Germline CDR1 PRHDT, CDR2 FYEKMQ (reference sequence). The CDR3 sequence: CASSFYPDRAGNTIYF. DNA of the CDR3: TGTGCCAGCAGCTTTTACCCGGACAGGGCTGGAAACACCATATATTTT.

This chain joins TRBV18 and TRBJ1-3, with 7 bases that match TRBD1. The CDR3 is 14 residues long. The V gene end was trimmed by 3 bases and the J gene end by 9 bases; junction bases not matched to a gene: 8. Germline values: CDR1 KGHSH, CDR2 LQKENI. This CDR3 reads CASSPDAQGTTIYF. The CDR3 DNA reads as TGTGCCAGCTCACCCGACGCACAGGGGACCACCATATATTTT.

This chain connects TRBV5-8 to TRBJ2-5; 7 bases fit TRBD2. V gave up 3 bases and J gave up 4 bases; unmatched junction bases: 9. This CDR3 spans 15 amino acids. Germline V gene data show CDR1 as SGHTS and CDR2 as YDEGEE. CDR3 nucleotide sequence: TGTGCCAGCAGCTCAAGGACGGGGGGATTAGAGACCCAGTACTTC. It translates to CASSSRTGGLETQYF.

This clone occurred once. The rearrangement links TRBV5-5 to TRBJ2-7; 7 bases line up with TRBD1. Looked up from germline, CDR1 is SGHKS and CDR2 is YYEKEE (reference sequence). The junction had 9 bases not matched to a gene; V was cut back by 6 bases and J by 3 bases. The CDR3 is 14 residues long. The CDR3 reads CASTKPGQIYEQYF. CDR3 nucleotide sequence: TGTGCCAGCACCAAGCCGGGACAGATCTACGAGCAGTACTTC. The full variable domain, with the rest looked up from reference TRBV5-5 and TRBJ2-7, is DAGVTQSPTHLIKTRGQQVTLRCSPISGHKSVSWYQQVLGQGPQFIFQYYEKEERGRGNFPDRFSARQFPNYSSELNVNALLLGDSALYLCASTKPGQIYEQYFGPGTRLTVT.

This clone occurred many times. The rearrangement joins TRBV10-3 to TRBJ2-7; TRBD2 aligns across 10 bases. Germline V gene sequence: CDR1 ENHRY, CDR2 SYGVKD. This CDR3 has 15 amino acids. J gave up 2 bases and V 11 bases, and 12 bases lay outside the gene matches. The CDR3, as DNA: TGTGCCTCCAGGGCCGGGACTAGCGAACCCTACGAGCAGTACTTC. Its protein product is CASRAGTSEPYEQYF.

This clone was seen a few times. This sequence joins TRBV10-3 and TRBJ1-2; 8 bases align to TRBD1. The germline gives CDR1 ENHRY, CDR2 SYGVKD. This CDR3 is built from 11 residues. J was trimmed by 8 bases and V by 10 bases; bases with no gene match: 6. CDR3 coding DNA: TGTGCCACCGTGGACAGGGTGGGCTACACCTTC. Translating it yields CATVDRVGYTF.

The chain uses TRBV7-6 and TRBJ2-1, with TRBD2 identical over 12 bases. Germline assignment: CDR1 SGHVS and CDR2 FNYEAQ. The CDR3 covers 14 residues. V shed 3 bases and J 9 bases; nucleotides not matched to a gene: 3. The CDR3 spells CASSFLAGGREQFF. The CDR3 DNA is TGTGCCAGCAGCTTTCTAGCGGGAGGGCGTGAGCAGTTCTTC.

V is TRBV5-1 and J is TRBJ2-4; possibly TRBD2 for D (6 bases). This CDR3 comprises 14 residues. Germline-derived CDR1 and CDR2 are SGHRS and YFSETQ. Trimming removed 2 bases at V and 8 bases at J, with 14 bases between. Here the CDR3 DNA reads TGCGCCAGCAGCTTAGGAGGGGTTAGCGACATTCAGTACTTC. It codes for CASSLGGVSDIQYF.

V usage is TRBV9 and J usage is TRBJ2-7, with a tentative D call TRBD1 (6 bases). This CDR3 is 14 amino acids long. Trimming took 3 bases from V and 1 from J, leaving 11 bases between them. From germline, CDR1 is SGDLS and CDR2 YYNGEE. The CDR3: CASSESRGSYEQYF. CDR3 in DNA: TGTGCCAGCAGCGAGAGCAGGGGATCCTACGAGCAGTACTTC.

The CDR3 loop is CASSLREDQKRYF. The CDR3 DNA is TGTGCCAGCAGCTTGAGGGAGGACCAAAAGAGGTATTTT. The V gene is TRBV5-4, the J gene TRBJ2-3; D is perhaps TRBD2 (6 bases). In germline, CDR1 is SGHNT, CDR2 YYREEE (reference sequence). The CDR3 is 13 amino acids. The V end was cut by 1 base, the J end by 14 bases, with 17 bases between.

The chain employs TRBV27 and TRBJ2-7; D is unresolved. The length of the CDR3 is 14 residues. Germline values: CDR1 MNHEY, CDR2 SMNVEV (reference sequence). Trimming pared 8 bases from V and 2 bases from J, leaving 16 bases between. Written as DNA, the CDR3 is TGTGCCAGCTCGCGAGCCAGGCCCCCCTACGAGCAGTACTTC. This sequence encodes CASSRARPPYEQYF.

This clone has a single count. The chain carries TRBV12-5 and TRBJ2-7; 10 nucleotides line up with TRBD1. The CDR3 covers 15 residues. V shed 5 bases, J shed 3 bases, and the junction held 7 bases outside the gene matches. Germline V lookup: CDR1 LGHNT, CDR2 FRNRAP. CDR3 residues: CASGASGQGSYEQYF. CDR3 bases: TGTGCTAGTGGTGCATCGGGACAGGGGAGCTACGAGCAGTACTTC.

This clone was recorded a few times. V usage is TRBV12-3 or TRBV12-4 and J usage is TRBJ2-1, with D tentatively TRBD2 (5 bases). Deletions cut 10 bases from V and 7 bases from J, with 11 bases between. CDR3 length equals 11 residues. The CDR3 reads CAIYRGNEQFF. Written as DNA, the CDR3 is TGTGCCATCTACCGGGGTAATGAGCAGTTCTTC.

The V call is TRBV5-4, the J call TRBJ2-2, with TRBD2 matching 12 bases. Germline V gene lookup returns CDR1 SGHNT and CDR2 YYREEE (reference sequence). This CDR3 has 17 amino acids. The V and J ends lost 0 bases and 2 bases, in that order; junction bases with no gene match: 2. For the CDR3, the DNA is TGTGCCAGCAGCTTGGAGGGACTAGCGGGTAACACCGGGGAGCTGTTTTTT. Residues: CASSLEGLAGNTGELFF.

There are a few counts of this clone. Here the CDR3 reads CASSPIRGGYTF. CDR3 bases: TGTGCCAGCAGTCCCATTAGAGGTGGCTACACCTTC. V and J are TRBV12-3 or TRBV12-4 and TRBJ1-2; unclear D gene. The V gene lost 5 bases and the J gene lost 7 bases, with 11 bases spanning the gap. The length of the CDR3 is 12 residues.

The chain uses TRBV6-2 or TRBV6-3 and TRBJ2-5; D is unclear. V gave up 2 bases and J gave up 3 bases, with 10 bases separating them. The CDR3 covers 14 residues. Per germline, CDR1 MNHEY and CDR2 SVGEGT. CDR3 DNA: TGTGCCAGCAGTTACACGAGAATGAAAGAGACCCAGTACTTC. Translating it yields CASSYTRMKETQYF.

The table lists this clone with a count of one. The chain joins TRBV5-1 to TRBJ1-1, with D unresolved. The germline V and J ends were trimmed by 0 bases and 4 bases, with 7 bases remaining between them. Germline V gives CDR1 SGHRS, CDR2 YFSETQ. This CDR3 is built from 13 residues. Written as DNA, the CDR3 is TGCGCCAGCAGCTTGGTGGCACCCACTGAAGCTTTCTTT. Protein: CASSLVAPTEAFF.

This clone was detected a few times. The V call is TRBV5-6, the J call TRBJ2-2; 10 positions agree with TRBD2. This CDR3 is 17 amino acids long. Germline loops: CDR1 SGHDT, CDR2 YYEEEE. The V and J ends lost 0 bases and 3 bases, in that order; junction bases with no gene match: 5. CDR3 coding DNA: TGTGCCAGCAGCTTGGTGGGCCTAGCGGGGGACACCGGGGAGCTGTTTTTT. It specifies CASSLVGLAGDTGELFF.

The chain links TRBV3-1 (or the pseudogene TRBV3-2) to TRBJ2-5, with TRBD2 as a possible D gene (5 bases). This CDR3 spans 13 amino acids. Germline V lookup: CDR1 LGHDT, CDR2 YNNKEL (reference sequence). The V and J ends lost 1 base and 6 bases respectively, with 9 bases between them. The CDR3 DNA sequence: TGTGCCAGCAGCCAAGTCGAGGGAAAGACCCAGTACTTC. Translating gives CASSQVEGKTQYF.

The V and J genes are TRBV27 and TRBJ2-7, with 7 bases fitting TRBD2. Germline lookup yields CDR1 MNHEY and CDR2 SMNVEV (reference sequence). Trimming removed 2 bases from V and 5 bases from J; junction bases left unmatched: 9. This CDR3 is 15 amino acids long. The CDR3 region is CASSLIWRELDEQYF. The CDR3 coding sequence is TGTGCCAGCAGTTTAATCTGGCGGGAGCTGGACGAGCAGTACTTC.

The genes are TRBV3-1 (or the pseudogene TRBV3-2) and TRBJ2-7; a possible D gene is TRBD2 (5 bases). This CDR3 comprises 14 residues. The V end lost 0 bases, the J end lost 2 bases, and 8 bases lay between the germline ends. CDR1 and CDR2 from the germline V gene are LGHDT and YNNKEL (reference sequence). Here the CDR3 DNA reads TGTGCCAGCAGCCAAGAAACCGGGACCTACGAGCAGTACTTC. This sequence encodes CASSQETGTYEQYF.

The rearrangement joins TRBV7-9 to TRBJ2-7, with 10 bases fitting TRBD1. The germline CDR1 and CDR2 sequences are SEHNR and FQNEAQ (reference sequence). The CDR3 has 16 amino acids. With V trimmed by 7 bases and J by 0 bases, 9 bases remained unmatched. CDR3 residues: CASTLWGQGSSYEQYF. The CDR3 coding sequence is TGTGCCAGCACCCTATGGGGACAGGGGTCCTCCTACGAGCAGTACTTC. The full variable domain, rest sourced from reference TRBV7-9 and TRBJ2-7, is DTGVSQNPRHKITKRGQNVTFRCDPISEHNRLYWYRQTLGQGPEFLTYFQNEAQLEKSRLLSDRFSAERPKGSFSTLEIQRTEQGDSAMYLCASTLWGQGSSYEQYFGPGTRLTVT.

The chain combines TRBV18 with TRBJ1-2; D gene unclear. V lost 5 bases to trimming and J lost 7 bases, with 17 bases between them. There are 14 residues in the CDR3. Germline CDR1 KGHSH, CDR2 LQKENI. CDR3 residues: CASSTNGEIAGYTF. DNA of the CDR3: TGTGCCAGCTCAACGAATGGTGAGATTGCTGGCTACACCTTC.

The V gene is TRBV4-2, the J gene TRBJ2-2, with D possibly TRBD2 on 6 matching bases. V was clipped by 0 bases and J by 1 base, with 12 bases between them. The CDR3 is 17 amino acids. Germline V gene lookup returns CDR1 LGHNA and CDR2 YNFKEQ. The CDR3 sequence is CASSQDGTGVNTGELFF. CDR3 sequence (DNA): TGTGCCAGCAGCCAAGACGGAACGGGGGTGAACACCGGGGAGCTGTTTTTT.

In DNA, the CDR3 is TGTGCCACCAGCAGAGGGGACAGTAGGTACGAGCAGTACTTC. It yields the protein CATSRGDSRYEQYF. The chain is built from TRBV15 and TRBJ2-7, with 7 bases matching TRBD1. With V trimmed by 1 base and J by 4 bases, 4 bases remained unmatched. Germline V gives CDR1 LNHNV, CDR2 YYDKDF (reference sequence). CDR3 length: 14 residues. Full variable domain (outside the CDR3, taken from reference TRBV15 and TRBJ2-7): DAMVIQNPRYQVTQFGKPVTLSCSQTLNHNVMYWYQQKSSQAPKLLFHYYDKDFNNEADTPDNFQSRRPNTSFCFLDIRSPGLGDTAMYLCATSRGDSRYEQYFGPGTRLTVT.

This clone is a singleton in its sample. The chain carries TRBV3-1 (or the pseudogene TRBV3-2) and TRBJ2-3, with 11 bases fitting TRBD2. Germline assignment: CDR1 LGHDT and CDR2 YNNKEL (reference sequence). Trimming removed 4 bases from V and 14 bases from J; junction bases left unmatched: 5. The CDR3 loop spans 12 amino acids. In DNA form, the CDR3 reads TGTGCCAGCAGCCCATCTAGCGGGGGGCGGTATTTT. Translating it yields CASSPSSGGRYF.

The gene calls are TRBV10-3 and TRBJ2-1; D gene unclear. The V gene lost 4 bases and the J gene lost 6 bases, with 4 bases spanning the gap. The germline V gene encodes CDR1 ENHRY and CDR2 SYGVKD. This CDR3 contains 11 residues. The CDR3 spells CAISASNEQFF. DNA for the CDR3: TGTGCCATCAGTGCTAGCAATGAGCAGTTCTTC.

This clone came up a few times. The V gene is TRBV27, the J gene TRBJ2-7; D might be TRBD2 (6 bases). This CDR3 is 13 amino acids long. CDR1 is MNHEY, CDR2 SMNVEV, per germline (reference sequence). Trimming pared 5 bases from V and 5 bases from J, leaving 13 bases between. CDR3 nucleotide sequence: TGTGCCAGCAGTCTCCCGGGAGTAAACGAGCAGTACTTC. This codes for CASSLPGVNEQYF.